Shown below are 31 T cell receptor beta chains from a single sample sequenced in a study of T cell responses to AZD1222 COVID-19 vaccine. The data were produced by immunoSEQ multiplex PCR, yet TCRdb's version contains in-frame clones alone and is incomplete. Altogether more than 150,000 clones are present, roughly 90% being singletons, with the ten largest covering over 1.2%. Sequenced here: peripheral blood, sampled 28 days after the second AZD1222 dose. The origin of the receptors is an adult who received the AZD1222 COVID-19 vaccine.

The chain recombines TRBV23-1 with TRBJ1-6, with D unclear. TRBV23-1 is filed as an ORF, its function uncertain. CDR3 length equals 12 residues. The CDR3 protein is CDRGWGNSPLHF. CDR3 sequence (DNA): TGCGACCGGGGTTGGGGAAATTCACCCCTCCACTTT.

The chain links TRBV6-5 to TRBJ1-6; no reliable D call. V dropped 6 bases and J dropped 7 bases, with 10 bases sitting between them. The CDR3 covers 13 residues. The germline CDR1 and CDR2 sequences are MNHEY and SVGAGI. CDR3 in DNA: TGTGCCAGCAGGCCTATCGGAAATTCACCCCTCCACTTT. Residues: CASRPIGNSPLHF.

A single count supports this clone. CDR3 sequence reads: CAWRTGANVLTF. In nucleotides, the CDR3 is TGTGCCTGGAGGACTGGGGCCAACGTCCTGACTTTC. The chain carries TRBV30 and TRBJ2-6; D uncertain. V was cut by 3 bases and J by 2 bases, with 2 bases left in between. This CDR3 is 12 amino acids long. The germline V gene encodes CDR1 GTSNPN and CDR2 SVGIG (reference sequence).

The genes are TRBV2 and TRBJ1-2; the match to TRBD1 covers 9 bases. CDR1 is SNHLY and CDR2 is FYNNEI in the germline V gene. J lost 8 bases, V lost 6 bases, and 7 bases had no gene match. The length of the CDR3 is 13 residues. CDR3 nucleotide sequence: TGTGCCAGCAGCAAACAGGGGGCGGAAGGCTACACCTTC. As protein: CASSKQGAEGYTF.

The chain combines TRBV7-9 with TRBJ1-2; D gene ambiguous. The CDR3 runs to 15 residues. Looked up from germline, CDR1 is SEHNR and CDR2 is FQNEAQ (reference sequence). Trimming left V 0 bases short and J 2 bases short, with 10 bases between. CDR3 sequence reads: CASSLALGSNYGYTF. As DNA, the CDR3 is TGTGCCAGCAGCTTAGCGCTGGGCAGCAACTATGGCTACACCTTC. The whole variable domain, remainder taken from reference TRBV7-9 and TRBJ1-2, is DTGVSQNPRHKITKRGQNVTFRCDPISEHNRLYWYRQTLGQGPEFLTYFQNEAQLEKSRLLSDRFSAERPKGSFSTLEIQRTEQGDSAMYLCASSLALGSNYGYTFGSGTRLTVV.

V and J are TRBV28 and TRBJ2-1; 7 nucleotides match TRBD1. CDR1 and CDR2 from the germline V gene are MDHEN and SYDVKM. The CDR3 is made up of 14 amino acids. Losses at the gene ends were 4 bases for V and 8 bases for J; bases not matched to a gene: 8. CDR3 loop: CASSYDRVSDEQFF. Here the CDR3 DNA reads TGTGCCAGCAGTTACGACAGGGTATCAGATGAGCAGTTCTTC.

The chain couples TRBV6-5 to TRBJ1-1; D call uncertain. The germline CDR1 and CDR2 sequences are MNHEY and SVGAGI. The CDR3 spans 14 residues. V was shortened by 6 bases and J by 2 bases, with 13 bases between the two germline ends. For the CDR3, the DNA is TGTGCCAGCAGCGCCCCCCCCCTAAACACTGAAGCTTTCTTT. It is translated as CASSAPPLNTEAFF.

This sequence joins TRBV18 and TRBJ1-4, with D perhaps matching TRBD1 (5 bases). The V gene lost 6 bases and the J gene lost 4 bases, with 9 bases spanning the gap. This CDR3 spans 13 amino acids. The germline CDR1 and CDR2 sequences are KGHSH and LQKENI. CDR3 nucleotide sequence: TGTGCCAGCTCCGACAGCGGTAATGAAAAACTGTTTTTT. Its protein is CASSDSGNEKLFF. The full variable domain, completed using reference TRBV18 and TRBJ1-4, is NAGVMQNPRHLVRRRGQEARLRCSPMKGHSHVYWYRQLPEEGLKFMVYLQKENIIDESGMPKERFSAEFPKEGPSILRIQQVVRGDSAAYFCASSDSGNEKLFFGSGTQLSVL.

The CDR3 loop is CASSRTDYQPQHF. CDR3 DNA: TGTGCCAGCAGCAGGACAGACTATCAGCCCCAGCATTTT. The chain joins TRBV2 to TRBJ1-5, with D possibly being TRBD1 (6 bases). The V gene's germline CDR1 is SNHLY and CDR2 FYNNEI. CDR3 length: 13 amino acids. Trimming shortened V by 6 bases and J by 5 bases, and 11 bases separated the two germline ends.

CDR3 nucleotides: TGTGCCAGCAGTTTAGGGTCACTTCCCCATCAGCCCCAGCATTTT. Its protein is CASSLGSLPHQPQHF. This sequence joins TRBV27 and TRBJ1-5, with D uncertain. V was cut by 2 bases and J by 5 bases, with 13 bases left in between. Germline lookup yields CDR1 MNHEY and CDR2 SMNVEV (reference sequence). This CDR3 is 15 amino acids long.

CDR3 region: CASSLWGHELTYEQYF. CDR3 DNA: TGTGCCAGCAGCTTATGGGGGCATGAGCTAACCTACGAGCAGTACTTC. This sequence joins TRBV7-9 and TRBJ2-7; weak D call: TRBD1 (6 bases). The germline V gene has CDR1 SEHNR and CDR2 FQNEAQ (reference sequence). The CDR3 is 16 amino acids. Trimming removed 2 bases from V and 2 bases from J, with 16 bases in between.

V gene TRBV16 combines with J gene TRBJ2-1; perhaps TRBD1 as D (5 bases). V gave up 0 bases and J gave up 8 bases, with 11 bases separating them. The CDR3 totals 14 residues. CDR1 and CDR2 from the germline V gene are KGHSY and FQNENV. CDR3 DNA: TGTGCCAGCAGCCAATCGGGGCAGGGCCATGAGCAGTTCTTC. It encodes CASSQSGQGHEQFF.

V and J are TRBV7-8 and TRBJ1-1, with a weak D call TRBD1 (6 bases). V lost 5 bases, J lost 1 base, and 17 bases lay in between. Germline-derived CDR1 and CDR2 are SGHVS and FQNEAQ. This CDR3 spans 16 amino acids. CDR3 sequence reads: CASSPRLQGPNTEAFF. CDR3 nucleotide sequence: TGTGCCAGCAGCCCCAGATTACAGGGTCCGAACACTGAAGCTTTCTTT.

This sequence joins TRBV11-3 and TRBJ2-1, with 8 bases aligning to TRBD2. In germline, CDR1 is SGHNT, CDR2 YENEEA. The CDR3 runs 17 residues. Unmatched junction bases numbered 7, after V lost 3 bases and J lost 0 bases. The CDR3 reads CASSFMEGLASYNEQFF. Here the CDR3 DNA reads TGTGCCAGCAGCTTTATGGAAGGACTAGCCTCCTACAATGAGCAGTTCTTC. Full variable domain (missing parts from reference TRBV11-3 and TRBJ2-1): EAGVVQSPRYKIIEKKQPVAFWCNPISGHNTLYWYLQNLGQGPELLIRYENEEAVDDSQLPKDRFSAERLKGVDSTLKIQPAELGDSAVYLCASSFMEGLASYNEQFFGPGTRLTVL.

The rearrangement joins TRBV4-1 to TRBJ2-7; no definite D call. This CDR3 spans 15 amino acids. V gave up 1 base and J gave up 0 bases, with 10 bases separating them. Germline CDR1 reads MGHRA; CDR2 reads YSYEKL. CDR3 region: CASSQGIVSSYEQYF. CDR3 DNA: TGCGCCAGCAGCCAAGGTATAGTGAGCTCCTACGAGCAGTACTTC.

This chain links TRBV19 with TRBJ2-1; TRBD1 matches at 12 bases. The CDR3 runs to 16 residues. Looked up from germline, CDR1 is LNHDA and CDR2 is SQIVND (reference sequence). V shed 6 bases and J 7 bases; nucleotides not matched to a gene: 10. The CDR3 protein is CASSLDRDRGPNEQFF. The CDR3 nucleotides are TGTGCCAGTAGCCTCGACCGGGACAGGGGGCCGAATGAGCAGTTCTTC.

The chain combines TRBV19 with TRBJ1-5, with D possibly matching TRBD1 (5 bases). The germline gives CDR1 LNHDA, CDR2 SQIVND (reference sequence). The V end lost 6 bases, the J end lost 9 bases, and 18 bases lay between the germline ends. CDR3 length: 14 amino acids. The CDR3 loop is CASSAGQRLGPQHF. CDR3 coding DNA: TGTGCCAGTAGCGCGGGGCAGCGACTAGGGCCCCAGCATTTT.

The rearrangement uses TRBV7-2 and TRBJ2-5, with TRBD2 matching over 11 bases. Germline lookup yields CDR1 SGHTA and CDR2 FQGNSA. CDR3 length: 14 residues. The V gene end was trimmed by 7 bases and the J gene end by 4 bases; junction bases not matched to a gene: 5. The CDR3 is CASISGTSGETQYF. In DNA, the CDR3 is TGTGCCAGCATTTCCGGGACTAGCGGAGAGACCCAGTACTTC.

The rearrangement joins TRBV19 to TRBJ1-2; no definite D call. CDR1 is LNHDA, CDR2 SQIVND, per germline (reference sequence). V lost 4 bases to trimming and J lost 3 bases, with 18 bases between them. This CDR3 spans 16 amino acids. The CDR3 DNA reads TGTGCCAGTAGTAAGGGTGGGCTAACCGGGGACTATGGCTACACCTTC. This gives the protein CASSKGGLTGDYGYTF.

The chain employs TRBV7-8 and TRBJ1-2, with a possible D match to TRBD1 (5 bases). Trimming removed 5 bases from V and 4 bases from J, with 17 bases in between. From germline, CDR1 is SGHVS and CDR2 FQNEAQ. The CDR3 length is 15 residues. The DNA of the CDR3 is TGTGCCAGCAGCCCCCTCCCCCAGGGTCGCTATGGCTACACCTTC. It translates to CASSPLPQGRYGYTF.

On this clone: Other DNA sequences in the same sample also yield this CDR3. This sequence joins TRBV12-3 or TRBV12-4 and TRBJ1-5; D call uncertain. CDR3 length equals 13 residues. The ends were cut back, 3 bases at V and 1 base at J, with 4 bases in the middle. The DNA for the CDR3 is TGTGCCAGCAGTTTGTTGAGCAATCAGCCCCAGCATTTT. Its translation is CASSLLSNQPQHF.

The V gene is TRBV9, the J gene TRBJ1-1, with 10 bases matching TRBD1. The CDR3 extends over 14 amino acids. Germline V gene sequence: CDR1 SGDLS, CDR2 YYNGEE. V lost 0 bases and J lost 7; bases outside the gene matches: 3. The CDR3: CASSVAGTGDEAFF. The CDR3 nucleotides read TGTGCCAGCAGCGTAGCCGGGACAGGGGATGAAGCTTTCTTT.

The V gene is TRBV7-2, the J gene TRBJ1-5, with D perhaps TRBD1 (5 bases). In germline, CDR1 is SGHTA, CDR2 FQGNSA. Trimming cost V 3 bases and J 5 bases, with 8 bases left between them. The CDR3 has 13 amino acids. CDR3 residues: CASSLDKHQPQHF. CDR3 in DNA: TGTGCCAGCAGCTTGGACAAGCATCAGCCCCAGCATTTT.

CDR3 nucleotides: TGTGCCAGCACCGACTCGGCTTACACTGAAGCTTTCTTT. Amino acids: CASTDSAYTEAFF. V gene TRBV25-1 combines with J gene TRBJ1-1; D call uncertain. Germline V CDR1 and CDR2: MGHDK, SYGVNS. The germline V and J ends were trimmed by 7 bases and 3 bases, with 12 bases remaining between them. The CDR3 is 13 residues long.

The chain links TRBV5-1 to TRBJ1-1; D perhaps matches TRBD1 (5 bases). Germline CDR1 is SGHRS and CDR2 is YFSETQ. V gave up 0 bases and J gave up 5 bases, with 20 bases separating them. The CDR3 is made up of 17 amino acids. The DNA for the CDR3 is TGCGCCAGCAGCTTGGCCCCGGGGCTCAGCGGGAGGACTGAAGCTTTCTTT. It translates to CASSLAPGLSGRTEAFF.

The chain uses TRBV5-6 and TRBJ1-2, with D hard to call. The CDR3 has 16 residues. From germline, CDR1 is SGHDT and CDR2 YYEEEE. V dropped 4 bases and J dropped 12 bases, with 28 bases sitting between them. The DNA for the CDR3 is TGTGCCAGCAGCGACGCCCTAGGCTCATATGTGGTTGGGGACACCTTC. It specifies CASSDALGSYVVGDTF.

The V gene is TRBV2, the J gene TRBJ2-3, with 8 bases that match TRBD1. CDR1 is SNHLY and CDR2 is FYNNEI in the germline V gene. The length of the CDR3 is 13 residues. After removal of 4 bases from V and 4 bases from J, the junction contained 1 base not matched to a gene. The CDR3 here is CASSAGGADTQYF. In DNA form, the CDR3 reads TGTGCCAGCAGTGCAGGGGGCGCAGATACGCAGTATTTT.

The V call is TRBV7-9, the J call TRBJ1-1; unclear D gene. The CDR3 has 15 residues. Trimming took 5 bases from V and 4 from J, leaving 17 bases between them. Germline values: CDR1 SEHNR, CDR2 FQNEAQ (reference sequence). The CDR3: CASSRGEVLSTEAFF. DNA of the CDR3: TGTGCCAGCAGCCGAGGAGAGGTCTTGTCCACTGAAGCTTTCTTT.

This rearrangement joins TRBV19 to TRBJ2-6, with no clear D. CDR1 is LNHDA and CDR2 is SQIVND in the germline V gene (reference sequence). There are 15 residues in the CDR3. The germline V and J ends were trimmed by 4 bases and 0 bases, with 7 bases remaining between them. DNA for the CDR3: TGTGCCAGTAGTACCCACAGCTCTGGGGCCAACGTCCTGACTTTC. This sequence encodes CASSTHSSGANVLTF.

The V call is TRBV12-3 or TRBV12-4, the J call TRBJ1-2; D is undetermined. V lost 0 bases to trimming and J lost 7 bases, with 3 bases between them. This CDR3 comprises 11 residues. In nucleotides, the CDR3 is TGTGCCAGCAGTTTAGCCGGTGGCTACACCTTC. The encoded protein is CASSLAGGYTF.

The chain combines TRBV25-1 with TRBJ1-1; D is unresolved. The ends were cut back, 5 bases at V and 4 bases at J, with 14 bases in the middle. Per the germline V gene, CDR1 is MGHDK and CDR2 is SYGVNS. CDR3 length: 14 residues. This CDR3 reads CASSLTGWGTEAFF. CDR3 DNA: TGTGCCAGCAGTTTGACCGGGTGGGGCACTGAAGCTTTCTTT.